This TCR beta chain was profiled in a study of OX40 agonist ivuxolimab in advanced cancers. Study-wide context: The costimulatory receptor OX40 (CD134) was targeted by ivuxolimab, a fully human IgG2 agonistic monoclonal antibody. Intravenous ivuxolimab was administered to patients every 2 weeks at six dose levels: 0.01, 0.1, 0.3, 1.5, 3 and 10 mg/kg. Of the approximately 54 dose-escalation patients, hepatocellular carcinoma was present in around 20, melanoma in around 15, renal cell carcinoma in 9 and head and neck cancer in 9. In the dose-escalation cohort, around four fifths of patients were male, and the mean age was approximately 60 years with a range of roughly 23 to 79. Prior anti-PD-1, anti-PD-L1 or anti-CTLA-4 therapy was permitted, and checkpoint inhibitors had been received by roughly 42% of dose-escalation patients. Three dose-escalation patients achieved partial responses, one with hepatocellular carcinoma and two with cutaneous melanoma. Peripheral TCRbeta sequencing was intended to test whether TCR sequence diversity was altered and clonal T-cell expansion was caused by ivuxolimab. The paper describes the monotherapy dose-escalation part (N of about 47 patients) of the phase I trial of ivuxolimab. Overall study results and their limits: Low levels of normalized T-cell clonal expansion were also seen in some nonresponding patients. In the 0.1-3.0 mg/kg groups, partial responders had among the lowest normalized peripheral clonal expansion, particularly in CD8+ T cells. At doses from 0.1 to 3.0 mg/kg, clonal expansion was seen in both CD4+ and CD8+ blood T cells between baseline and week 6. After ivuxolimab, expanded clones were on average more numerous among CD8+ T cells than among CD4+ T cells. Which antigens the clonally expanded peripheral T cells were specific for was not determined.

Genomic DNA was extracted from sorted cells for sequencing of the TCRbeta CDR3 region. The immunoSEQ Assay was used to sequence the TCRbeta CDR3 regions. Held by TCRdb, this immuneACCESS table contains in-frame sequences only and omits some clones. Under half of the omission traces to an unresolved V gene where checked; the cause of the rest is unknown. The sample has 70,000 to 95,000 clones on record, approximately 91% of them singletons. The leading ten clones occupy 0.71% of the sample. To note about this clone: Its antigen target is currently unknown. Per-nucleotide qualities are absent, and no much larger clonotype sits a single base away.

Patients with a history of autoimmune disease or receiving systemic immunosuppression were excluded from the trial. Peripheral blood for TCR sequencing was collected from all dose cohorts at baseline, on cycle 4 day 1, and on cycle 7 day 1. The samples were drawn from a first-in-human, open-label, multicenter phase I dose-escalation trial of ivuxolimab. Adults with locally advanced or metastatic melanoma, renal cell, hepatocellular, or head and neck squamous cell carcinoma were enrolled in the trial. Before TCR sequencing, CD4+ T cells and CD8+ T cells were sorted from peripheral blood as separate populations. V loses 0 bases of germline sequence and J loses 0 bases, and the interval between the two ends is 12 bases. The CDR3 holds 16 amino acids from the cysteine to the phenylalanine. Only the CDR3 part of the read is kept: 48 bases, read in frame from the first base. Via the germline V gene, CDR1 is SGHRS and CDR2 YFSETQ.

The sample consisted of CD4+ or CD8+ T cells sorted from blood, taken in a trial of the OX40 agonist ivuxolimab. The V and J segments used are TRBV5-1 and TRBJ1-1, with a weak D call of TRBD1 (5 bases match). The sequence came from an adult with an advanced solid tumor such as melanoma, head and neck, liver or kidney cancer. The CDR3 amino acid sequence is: CASSLEGLRMNTEAFF. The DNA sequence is TGCGCCAGCAGCTTGGAGGGGCTCAGAATGAACACTGAAGCTTTCTTT.